This passage covers 24 T cell receptor beta chains from one sample sequenced in a study of blood T cell repertoires in COVID-19. The protocol was immunoSEQ multiplex PCR, while the TCRdb copy is restricted to in-frame clones and leaves out a portion. The sample records around 190,000 clones, around 83% being singletons. The sequencing sample was made of peripheral blood. These receptors were collected from a woman in her 70s with COVID-19, enrolled during active disease.

This clone was counted a few times. Other DNA variants within this sample encode the same CDR3. The J gene is TRBJ2-7, the V gene TRBV24-1; D remains ambiguous. Germline V gives CDR1 KGHDR, CDR2 SFDVKD. This CDR3 contains 11 residues. With 7 bases removed from V and 3 bases from J, the gap between germline ends came to 6 bases. The DNA of the CDR3 is TGTGCCACCAGCGGTGACTACGAGCAGTACTTC. As protein: CATSGDYEQYF.

V is TRBV3-1 (or the pseudogene TRBV3-2) and J is TRBJ2-3; D unclear. Trimming removed 6 bases from V and 6 bases from J, with 16 bases in between. Germline CDR1 LGHDT, CDR2 YNNKEL (reference sequence). The length of the CDR3 is 14 residues. The CDR3 loop is CASRRTNREDTQYF. CDR3 DNA sequence: TGTGCCAGCAGGCGCACCAATCGAGAGGATACGCAGTATTTT.

This clone came up many times. This chain links TRBV5-4 with TRBJ2-2; a weak D match, TRBD1 (6 bases). The germline V gene encodes CDR1 SGHNT and CDR2 YYREEE (reference sequence). Trimming took off 2 bases at V and 0 bases at J, with 17 bases between the two ends. This CDR3 contains 18 residues. Here the CDR3 reads CASSFVGSRGTNTGELFF. CDR3 DNA sequence: TGTGCCAGCAGCTTTGTAGGGAGCAGGGGTACGAACACCGGGGAGCTGTTTTTT.

V usage is TRBV14 and J usage is TRBJ2-2; D not resolved. Germline CDR1 is SGHDN and CDR2 is FVKESK. The V gene lost 0 bases and the J gene lost 4 bases, with 6 bases spanning the gap. The CDR3 has 14 amino acids. The CDR3 DNA reads as TGTGCCAGCAGCCAAGAGAGGAGCACCGGGGAGCTGTTTTTT. Its translation is CASSQERSTGELFF. Full variable domain (outside the CDR3, taken from reference TRBV14 and TRBJ2-2): EAGVTQFPSHSVIEKGQTVTLRCDPISGHDNLYWYRRVMGKEIKFLLHFVKESKQDESGMPNNRFLAERTGGTYSTLKVQPAELEDSGVYFCASSQERSTGELFFGEGSRLTVL.

V gene TRBV4-3 combines with J gene TRBJ2-2; 7 bases align to TRBD2. With 2 bases clipped from V and 3 bases from J, the junction kept 12 bases outside the gene matches. Germline CDR1 LGHNA, CDR2 YSLEER. The CDR3 extends over 18 amino acids. CDR3 protein: CASSQKTVASGYTGELFF. CDR3 nucleotide sequence: TGCGCCAGCAGCCAAAAAACCGTTGCTAGCGGATACACCGGGGAGCTGTTTTTT.

The sample holds one count of this clone. J is TRBJ2-7 and V is TRBV28; D is perhaps TRBD1 (6 bases). The germline gives CDR1 MDHEN, CDR2 SYDVKM. V gave up 7 bases and J gave up 1 base, with 11 bases separating them. The CDR3 is made up of 13 amino acids. CDR3 protein: CASKRGQSYEQYF. Here the CDR3 DNA reads TGTGCCAGCAAAAGAGGACAGTCCTACGAGCAGTACTTC.

This chain joins TRBV3-1 (or the pseudogene TRBV3-2) and TRBJ2-1, with D possibly matching TRBD2 (5 bases). Germline V lookup: CDR1 LGHDT, CDR2 YNNKEL (reference sequence). CDR3 length: 16 amino acids. The V end was cut by 2 bases, the J end by 3 bases, with 14 bases between. The CDR3 spells CASSQFGGTVYNEQFF. CDR3 bases: TGTGCCAGCAGCCAATTCGGAGGAACCGTCTACAATGAGCAGTTCTTC.

This sequence joins TRBV7-2 and TRBJ2-3; no definite D call. The CDR3 loop spans 14 amino acids. Per the germline V gene, CDR1 is SGHTA and CDR2 is FQGNSA. Trimming took 5 bases from V and 3 from J, leaving 12 bases between them. The CDR3 protein is CASSVLGVTDTQYF. In nucleotides, the CDR3 is TGTGCCAGCAGCGTGCTAGGAGTAACAGATACGCAGTATTTT.

CDR3 coding DNA: TGTGCCAGCAGTTTTTCCGGACAGTATAATGAAAAACTGTTTTTT. Translated: CASSFSGQYNEKLFF. V usage is TRBV28 and J usage is TRBJ1-4, with D possibly being TRBD1 (6 bases). Germline values: CDR1 MDHEN, CDR2 SYDVKM. The V and J ends lost 3 bases and 4 bases respectively, with 12 bases between them. The length of the CDR3 is 15 residues.

The chain carries TRBV30 and TRBJ1-6; tentatively, D is TRBD1 (5 bases). This CDR3 is 14 amino acids long. Germline V gene sequence: CDR1 GTSNPN, CDR2 SVGIG (reference sequence). V was cut by 3 bases and J by 7 bases, with 13 bases left in between. This chain's CDR3 is CAWRSPGVNSPLHF. In DNA form, the CDR3 reads TGTGCCTGGAGAAGCCCGGGGGTGAATTCACCCCTCCACTTT.

The chain uses TRBV19 and TRBJ2-2; 7 nucleotides line up with TRBD2. The J segment lost 5 bases and the V segment lost 7 bases, leaving 4 bases of the junction unmatched. Germline-derived CDR1 and CDR2 are LNHDA and SQIVND (reference sequence). The CDR3 contains 13 residues. The CDR3 protein is CASTQGGTGELFF. The CDR3 DNA reads as TGTGCCAGTACCCAGGGAGGGACCGGGGAGCTGTTTTTT.

The gene calls are TRBV7-2 and TRBJ1-4, with D possibly TRBD1 on 5 matching bases. V lost 5 bases and J lost 10, with 17 bases in between. The CDR3 is made up of 14 amino acids. Per the germline V gene, CDR1 is SGHTA and CDR2 is FQGNSA. In DNA form, the CDR3 reads TGTGCCAGCAGCCTCGGGACGGAGGGTGGAAAACTGTTTTTT. This encodes CASSLGTEGGKLFF.

V is TRBV5-1 and J is TRBJ2-4; a possible D gene is TRBD2 (6 bases). The CDR3 length is 16 residues. The ends were cut back, 3 bases at V and 3 bases at J, with 16 bases in the middle. Per germline, CDR1 SGHRS and CDR2 YFSETQ. This CDR3 reads CASSWRQSGLKNIQYF. The CDR3 coding sequence is TGCGCCAGCAGCTGGAGGCAGTCGGGACTCAAAAACATTCAGTACTTC.

The rearrangement uses TRBV29-1 and TRBJ2-3; TRBD2 matches at 7 bases. Trimming took 3 bases from V and 0 from J; bases not matched to a gene: 6. Germline CDR1 reads SQVTM; CDR2 reads ANQGSEA. This CDR3 has 15 residues. The CDR3 nucleotides are TGCAGCGTTGATCTGACTAGCTTTAGCACAGATACGCAGTATTTT. It yields the protein CSVDLTSFSTDTQYF.

The genes are TRBV18 and TRBJ2-5; 9 bases match TRBD1. V lost 0 bases and J lost 5; bases outside the gene matches: 4. The CDR3 is made up of 15 amino acids. Per germline, CDR1 KGHSH and CDR2 LQKENI. The CDR3 DNA follows: TGTGCCAGCTCACCACCCACAGGGGGCGGTGAGACCCAGTACTTC. This translates into CASSPPTGGGETQYF.

This clone was seen a few times. This chain uses TRBV9 with TRBJ1-2; possible D gene TRBD1, 6 bases. CDR3 length: 14 amino acids. The V end lost 4 bases, the J end lost 4 bases, and 14 bases lay between the germline ends. Looked up from germline, CDR1 is SGDLS and CDR2 is YYNGEE. The CDR3 protein is CASSRGGQSYGYTF. The CDR3 DNA reads TGTGCCAGCAGCCGGGGGGGGCAATCCTATGGCTACACCTTC.

V gene TRBV2 combines with J gene TRBJ1-2; TRBD1 matches 9 bases. The V gene end was trimmed by 4 bases and the J gene end by 5 bases; junction bases not matched to a gene: 8. The length of the CDR3 is 15 residues. Germline CDR1 reads SNHLY; CDR2 reads FYNNEI. The CDR3 here is CASSATGGGIYGYTF. The CDR3 DNA sequence: TGTGCCAGCAGTGCTACAGGGGGCGGGATATATGGCTACACCTTC.

This clone was seen only once. The chain employs TRBV5-5 and TRBJ1-1; 10 bases map to TRBD1. The junction had 8 bases not matched to a gene; V was cut back by 2 bases and J by 4 bases. This CDR3 comprises 16 residues. Germline CDR1 is SGHKS and CDR2 is YYEKEE (reference sequence). CDR3 amino acids: CASSLMPGTGVTEAFF. The CDR3 DNA reads as TGTGCCAGCAGCTTAATGCCCGGGACAGGGGTCACTGAAGCTTTCTTT.

J is TRBJ2-7 and V is TRBV5-6, with TRBD2 identical over 8 bases. Germline V gene lookup returns CDR1 SGHDT and CDR2 YYEEEE. V lost 4 bases and J lost 0; bases outside the gene matches: 3. The CDR3 consists of 14 residues. Written as DNA, the CDR3 is TGTGCCAGCAGCAGCACTAGCGGCTCCTACGAGCAGTACTTC. It encodes CASSSTSGSYEQYF.

Only a few counts were recorded for this clone. The chain carries TRBV7-2 and TRBJ2-5; D ambiguous. V shed 3 bases and J shed 2 bases, with 10 bases lying between them. Germline V CDR1 and CDR2: SGHTA, FQGNSA. This CDR3 is built from 14 residues. The CDR3 DNA is TGTGCCAGCAGCTTGTACAGCTTACAAGAGACCCAGTACTTC. As protein: CASSLYSLQETQYF.

The chain employs TRBV12-5 and TRBJ2-5; D is undetermined. The germline CDR1 and CDR2 sequences are LGHNT and FRNRAP. V shed 4 bases and J shed 2 bases, with 8 bases lying between them. CDR3 length: 13 amino acids. The CDR3 DNA reads as TGTGCTAGTGGTTCCTCCGGTCAAGAGACCCAGTACTTC. Its translation: CASGSSGQETQYF. Full variable domain (outside the CDR3, taken from reference TRBV12-5 and TRBJ2-5): DARVTQTPRHKVTEMGQEVTMRCQPILGHNTVFWYRQTMMQGLELLAYFRNRAPLDDSGMPKDRFSAEMPDATLATLKIQPSEPRDSAVYFCASGSSGQETQYFGPGTRLLVL.

This rearrangement joins TRBV20-1 to TRBJ2-1; tentatively, D is TRBD2 (5 bases). The germline V gene encodes CDR1 DFQATT and CDR2 SNEGSKA (reference sequence). The CDR3 is made up of 13 amino acids. V lost 7 bases and J 5 bases, leaving 15 bases between the germline ends. The CDR3 DNA reads TGCAGTGGTAGTCCGGGGTGGGACAATGAGCAGTTCTTC. It specifies CSGSPGWDNEQFF.

V is TRBV3-1 (or the pseudogene TRBV3-2) and J is TRBJ2-2; 9 positions match TRBD2. Germline V gene lookup returns CDR1 LGHDT and CDR2 YNNKEL (reference sequence). The CDR3 has 19 amino acids. V shed 0 bases and J 6 bases; nucleotides not matched to a gene: 14. The CDR3 DNA reads TGTGCCAGCAGCCAAGACGGTCCTTTTAGCGGGAGATTTGCCGGGGAGCTGTTTTTT. Translating it yields CASSQDGPFSGRFAGELFF.

The chain employs TRBV7-2 and TRBJ1-4, with D perhaps TRBD1 (5 bases). V lost 6 bases and J lost 5, with 13 bases in between. The germline CDR1 and CDR2 sequences are SGHTA and FQGNSA. The CDR3 spans 14 residues. The CDR3 loop reads CASRRTGTNEKLFF. The DNA for the CDR3 is TGTGCCAGCAGACGTACAGGAACCAATGAAAAACTGTTTTTT. Full variable domain (outside the CDR3, taken from reference TRBV7-2 and TRBJ1-4): GAGVSQSPSNKVTEKGKDVELRCDPISGHTALYWYRQSLGQGLEFLIYFQGNSAPDKSGLPSDRFSAERTGGSVSTLTIQRTQQEDSAVYLCASRRTGTNEKLFFGSGTQLSVL.